The clone carrying this TCR beta chain was detected many times. Its matching antigen is unknown. Trimming stripped 6 bases from V and 3 bases from J, with 10 bases between. Per germline, CDR1 SGHTS and CDR2 YDEGEE. CDR3 length equals 13 residues. The sample originates from a study of Graves' ophthalmopathy and Graves' hyperthyroidism. RNA served as the template for amplifying TCR beta CDR3 regions. The first-round RT-PCR employed HTBI primers together with the Qiagen OneStep RT-PCR kit. A multiplex PCR was then performed as the second round. TCRdb called the multiplex PCR reads again in MiXCR, with one record for every CDR3 protein. The repertoire has about 50,000 distinct CDR3 sequences, approximately 47% of them found once; the top ten carry over 4%. CAS ≥3, NOSPECS ≥4, moderate-to-severe activity and duration under 3 months marked donors with ophthalmopathy. Regarding the study as a whole: In blood appeared most of the expanded thyroid clonotypes whose frequency exceeded 0.001. The model predicted ophthalmopathy progression with around 70% sensitivity and around 72% specificity.

The clonotype comes from an adult woman with Graves' ophthalmopathy. The genes are TRBV5-8 and TRBJ2-4; D call uncertain. The sequencing input was peripheral blood. This CDR3 is CASTNRFKNIQYF. As DNA, the CDR3 is TGTGCCAGCACTAACCGCTTCAAAAACATTCAGTACTTC.